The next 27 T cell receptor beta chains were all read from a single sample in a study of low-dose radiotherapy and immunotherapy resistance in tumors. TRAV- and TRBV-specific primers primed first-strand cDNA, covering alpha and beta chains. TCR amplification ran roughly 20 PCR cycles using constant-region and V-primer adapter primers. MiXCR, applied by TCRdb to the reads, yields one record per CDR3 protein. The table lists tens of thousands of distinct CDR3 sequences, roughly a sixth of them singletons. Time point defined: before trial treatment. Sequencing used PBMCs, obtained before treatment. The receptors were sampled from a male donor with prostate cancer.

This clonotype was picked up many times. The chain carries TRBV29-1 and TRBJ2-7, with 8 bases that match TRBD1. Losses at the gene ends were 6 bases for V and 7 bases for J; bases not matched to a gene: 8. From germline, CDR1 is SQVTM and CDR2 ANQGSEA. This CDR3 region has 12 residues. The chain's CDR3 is CSVTRGLGEQYF. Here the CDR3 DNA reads TGCAGCGTAACCAGGGGGCTTGGTGAGCAGTACTTC.

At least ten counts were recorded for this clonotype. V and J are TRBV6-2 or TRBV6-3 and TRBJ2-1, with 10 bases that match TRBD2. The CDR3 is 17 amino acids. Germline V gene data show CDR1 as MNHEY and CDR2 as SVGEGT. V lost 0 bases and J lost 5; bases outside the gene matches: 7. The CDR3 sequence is CASSYSTGSGGDNEQFF. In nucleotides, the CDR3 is TGTGCCAGCAGTTACTCGACCGGGAGCGGGGGGGACAATGAGCAGTTCTTC.

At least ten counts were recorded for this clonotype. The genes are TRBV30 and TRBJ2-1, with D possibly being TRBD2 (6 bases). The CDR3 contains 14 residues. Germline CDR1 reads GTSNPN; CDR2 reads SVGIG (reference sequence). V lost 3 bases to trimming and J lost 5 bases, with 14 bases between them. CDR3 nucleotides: TGTGCCTGGAGCCCCGGGACTCACAACAATGAGCAGTTCTTC. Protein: CAWSPGTHNNEQFF.

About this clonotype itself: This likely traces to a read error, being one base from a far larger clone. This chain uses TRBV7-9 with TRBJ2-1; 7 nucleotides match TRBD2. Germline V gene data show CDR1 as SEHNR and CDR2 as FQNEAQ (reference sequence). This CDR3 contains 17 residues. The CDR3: CASSIALGRGSLNEQFF. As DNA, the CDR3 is TGTGCCAGCAGCATAGCGCTTGGGCGGGGGTCCCTTAATGAGCAGTTCTTC.

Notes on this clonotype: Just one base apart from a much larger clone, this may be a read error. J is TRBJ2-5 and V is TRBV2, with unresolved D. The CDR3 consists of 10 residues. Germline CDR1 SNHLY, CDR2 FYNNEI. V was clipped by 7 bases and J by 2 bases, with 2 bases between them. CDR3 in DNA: TGTGCCAGCAATCAAGAGACCCAGTACTTC. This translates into CASNQETQYF.

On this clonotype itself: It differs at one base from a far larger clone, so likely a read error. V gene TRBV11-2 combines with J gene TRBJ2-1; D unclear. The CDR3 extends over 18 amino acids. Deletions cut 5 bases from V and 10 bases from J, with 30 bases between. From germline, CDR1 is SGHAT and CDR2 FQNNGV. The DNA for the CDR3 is TGTGCCAGCAGCCCGACCGGTCGGAGTAAAGGTAGCTCCTACGAGCAGTTCTTC. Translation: CASSPTGRSKGSSYEQFF.

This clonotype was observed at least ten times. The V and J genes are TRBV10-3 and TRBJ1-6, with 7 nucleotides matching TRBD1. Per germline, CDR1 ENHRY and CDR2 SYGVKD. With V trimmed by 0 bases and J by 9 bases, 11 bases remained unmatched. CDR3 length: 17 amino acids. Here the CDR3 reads CAISESTLGQHSSPLHF. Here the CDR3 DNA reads TGTGCCATCAGTGAGTCGACACTGGGACAGCATAGTTCACCCCTCCACTTT.

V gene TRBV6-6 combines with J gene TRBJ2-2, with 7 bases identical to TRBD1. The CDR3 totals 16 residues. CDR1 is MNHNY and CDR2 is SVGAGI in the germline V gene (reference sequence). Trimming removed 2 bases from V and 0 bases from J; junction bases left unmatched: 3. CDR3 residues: CASSYPGQTNTGELFF. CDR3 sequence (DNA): TGTGCCAGCAGTTACCCGGGACAGACGAACACCGGGGAGCTGTTTTTT.

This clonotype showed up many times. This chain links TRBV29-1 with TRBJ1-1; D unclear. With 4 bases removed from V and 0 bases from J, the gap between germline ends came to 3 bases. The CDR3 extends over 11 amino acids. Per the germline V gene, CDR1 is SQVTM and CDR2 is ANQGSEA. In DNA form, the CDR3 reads TGCAGCGTTGCGATGAACACTGAAGCTTTCTTT. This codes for CSVAMNTEAFF.

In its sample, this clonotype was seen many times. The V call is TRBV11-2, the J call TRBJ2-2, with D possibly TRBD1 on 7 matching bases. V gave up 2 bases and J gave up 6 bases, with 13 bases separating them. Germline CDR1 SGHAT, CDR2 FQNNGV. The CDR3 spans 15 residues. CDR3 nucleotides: TGTGCCAGCAGCTTAACGGGCAGGGGGGCCGGGGAGCTGTTTTTT. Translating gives CASSLTGRGAGELFF.

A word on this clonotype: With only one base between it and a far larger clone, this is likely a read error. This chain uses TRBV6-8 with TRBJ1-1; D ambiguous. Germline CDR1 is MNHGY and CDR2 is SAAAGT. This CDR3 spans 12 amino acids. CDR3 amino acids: CASLGPNAEAFF. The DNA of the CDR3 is TGTGCCAGCCTTGGTCCGAACGCTGAAGCTTTCTTT.

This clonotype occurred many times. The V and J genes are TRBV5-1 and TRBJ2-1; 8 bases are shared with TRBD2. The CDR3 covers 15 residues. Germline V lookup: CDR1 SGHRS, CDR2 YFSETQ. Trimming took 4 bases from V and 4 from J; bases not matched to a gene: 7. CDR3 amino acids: CASSPGGGGYNEQFF. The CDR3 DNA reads TGCGCCAGCAGCCCGGGGGGGGGAGGTTACAATGAGCAGTTCTTC.

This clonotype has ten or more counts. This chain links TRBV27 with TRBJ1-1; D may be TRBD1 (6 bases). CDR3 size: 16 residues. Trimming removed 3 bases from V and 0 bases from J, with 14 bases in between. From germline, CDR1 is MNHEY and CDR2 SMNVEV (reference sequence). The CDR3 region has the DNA TGTGCCAGCAGTTTGGGGGGGGCACGGATGAACACTGAAGCTTTCTTT. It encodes CASSLGGARMNTEAFF.

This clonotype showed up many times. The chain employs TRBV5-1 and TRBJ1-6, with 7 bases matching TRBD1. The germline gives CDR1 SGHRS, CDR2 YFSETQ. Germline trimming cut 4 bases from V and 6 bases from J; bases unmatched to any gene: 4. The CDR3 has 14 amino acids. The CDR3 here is CASSPGTANSPLHF. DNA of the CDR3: TGCGCCAGCAGCCCGGGGACAGCTAATTCACCCCTCCACTTT.

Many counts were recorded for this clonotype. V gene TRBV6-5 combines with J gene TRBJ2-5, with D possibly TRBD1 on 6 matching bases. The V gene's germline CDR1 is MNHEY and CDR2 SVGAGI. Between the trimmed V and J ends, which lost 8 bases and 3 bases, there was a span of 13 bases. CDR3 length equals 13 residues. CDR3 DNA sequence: TGTGCCAGCGCTCGACAGGTGGAAGAGACCCAGTACTTC. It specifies CASARQVEETQYF.

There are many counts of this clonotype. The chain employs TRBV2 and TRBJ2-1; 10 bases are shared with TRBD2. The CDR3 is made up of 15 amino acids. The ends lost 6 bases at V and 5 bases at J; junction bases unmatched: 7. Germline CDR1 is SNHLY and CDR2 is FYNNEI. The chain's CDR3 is CASRLSGGPNNEQFF. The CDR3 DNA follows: TGTGCCAGCAGACTTAGCGGGGGGCCAAACAATGAGCAGTTCTTC.

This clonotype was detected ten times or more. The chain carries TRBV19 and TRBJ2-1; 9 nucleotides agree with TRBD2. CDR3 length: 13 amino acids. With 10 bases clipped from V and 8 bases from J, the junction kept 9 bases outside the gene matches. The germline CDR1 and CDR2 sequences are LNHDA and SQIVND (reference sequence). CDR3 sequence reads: CATAGGGEDEQFF. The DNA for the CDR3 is TGTGCCACCGCGGGGGGGGGAGAGGATGAGCAGTTCTTC. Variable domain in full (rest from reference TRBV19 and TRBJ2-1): DGGITQSPKYLFRKEGQNVTLSCEQNLNHDAMYWYRQDPGQGLRLIYYSQIVNDFQKGDIAEGYSVSREKKESFPLTVTSAQKNPTAFYLCATAGGGEDEQFFGPGTRLTVL.

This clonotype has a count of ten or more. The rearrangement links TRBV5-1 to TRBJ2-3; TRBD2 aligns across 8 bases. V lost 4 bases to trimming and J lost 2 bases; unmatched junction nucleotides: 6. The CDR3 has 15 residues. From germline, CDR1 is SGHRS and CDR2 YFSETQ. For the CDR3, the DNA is TGCGCCAGCAGCGATAGCGGGGTGAACACAGATACGCAGTATTTT. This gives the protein CASSDSGVNTDTQYF.

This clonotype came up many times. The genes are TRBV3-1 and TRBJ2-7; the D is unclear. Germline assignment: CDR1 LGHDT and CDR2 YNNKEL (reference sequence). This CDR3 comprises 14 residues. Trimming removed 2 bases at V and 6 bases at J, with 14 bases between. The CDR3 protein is CASSQSILPGEQYF. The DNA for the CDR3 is TGTGCCAGCAGCCAAAGCATCCTTCCAGGCGAGCAGTACTTC.

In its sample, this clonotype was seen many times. CDR3 DNA: TGTGCCAGCAGCGTAACAGGCACAGATACGCAGTATTTT. This codes for CASSVTGTDTQYF. The chain employs TRBV9 and TRBJ2-3, with D hard to call. This CDR3 contains 13 residues. Germline V lookup: CDR1 SGDLS, CDR2 YYNGEE. V was shortened by 1 base and J by 1 base, with 4 bases between the two germline ends.

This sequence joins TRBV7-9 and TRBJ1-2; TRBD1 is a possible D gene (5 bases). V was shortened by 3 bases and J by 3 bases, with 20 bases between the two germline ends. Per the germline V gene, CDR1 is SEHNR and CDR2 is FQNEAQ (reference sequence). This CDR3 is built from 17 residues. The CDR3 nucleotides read TGTGCCAGCAGCTTGTTTGCTGACAGACCTCTGGACTATGGCTACACCTTC. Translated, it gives CASSLFADRPLDYGYTF.

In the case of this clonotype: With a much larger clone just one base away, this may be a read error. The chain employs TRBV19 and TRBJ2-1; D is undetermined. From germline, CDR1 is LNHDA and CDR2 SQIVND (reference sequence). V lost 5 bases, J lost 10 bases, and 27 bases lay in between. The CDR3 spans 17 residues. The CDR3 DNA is TGTGCCAGTAGTCCTCCCCTTGGAGCAGCGAGCCCCTACGAGCAGTTCTTC. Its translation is CASSPPLGAASPYEQFF.

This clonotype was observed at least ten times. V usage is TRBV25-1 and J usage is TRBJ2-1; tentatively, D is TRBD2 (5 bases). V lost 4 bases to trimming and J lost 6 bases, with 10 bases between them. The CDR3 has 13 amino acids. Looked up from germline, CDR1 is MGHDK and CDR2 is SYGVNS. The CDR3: CASSAASPNEQFF. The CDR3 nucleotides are TGTGCCAGCAGTGCAGCTAGCCCCAATGAGCAGTTCTTC.

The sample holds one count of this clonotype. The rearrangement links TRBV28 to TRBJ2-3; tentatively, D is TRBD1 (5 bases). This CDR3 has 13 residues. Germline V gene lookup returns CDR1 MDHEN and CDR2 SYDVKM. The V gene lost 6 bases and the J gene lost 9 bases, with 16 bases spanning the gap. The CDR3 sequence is CASRLTTARTQYF. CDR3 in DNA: TGTGCCAGCAGGTTGACGACAGCCCGAACGCAGTATTTT.

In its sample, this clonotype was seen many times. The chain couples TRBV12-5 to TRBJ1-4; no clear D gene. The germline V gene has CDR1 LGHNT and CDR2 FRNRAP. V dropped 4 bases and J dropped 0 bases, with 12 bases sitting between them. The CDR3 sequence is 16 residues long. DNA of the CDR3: TGTGCTAGTGGTTCCTGGACGGTCCCAACTAATGAAAAACTGTTTTTT. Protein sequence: CASGSWTVPTNEKLFF.

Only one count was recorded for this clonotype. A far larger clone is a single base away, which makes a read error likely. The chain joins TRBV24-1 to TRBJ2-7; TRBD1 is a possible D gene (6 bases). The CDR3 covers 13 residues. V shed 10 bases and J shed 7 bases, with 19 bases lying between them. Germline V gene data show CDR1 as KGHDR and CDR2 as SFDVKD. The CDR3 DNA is TGTGCCACGGGGGACACAGCTTCAAATGAGCAGTACTTC. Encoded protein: CATGDTASNEQYF.

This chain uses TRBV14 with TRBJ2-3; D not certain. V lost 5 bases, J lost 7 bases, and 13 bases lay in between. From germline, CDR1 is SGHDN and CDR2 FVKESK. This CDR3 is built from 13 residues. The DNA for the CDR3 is TGTGCCAGCAGCGTACACATCAAAAATACGCAGTATTTT. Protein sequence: CASSVHIKNTQYF. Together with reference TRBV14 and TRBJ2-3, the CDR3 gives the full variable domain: EAGVTQFPSHSVIEKGQTVTLRCDPISGHDNLYWYRRVMGKEIKFLLHFVKESKQDESGMPNNRFLAERTGGTYSTLKVQPAELEDSGVYFCASSVHIKNTQYFGPGTRLTVL.